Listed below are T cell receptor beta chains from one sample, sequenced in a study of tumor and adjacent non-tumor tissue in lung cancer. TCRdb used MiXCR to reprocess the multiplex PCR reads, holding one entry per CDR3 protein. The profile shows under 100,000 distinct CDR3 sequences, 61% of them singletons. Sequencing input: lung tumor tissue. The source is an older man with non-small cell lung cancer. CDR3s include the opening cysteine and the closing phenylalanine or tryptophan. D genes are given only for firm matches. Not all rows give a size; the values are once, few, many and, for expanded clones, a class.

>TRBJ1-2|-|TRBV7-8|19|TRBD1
CASSLVSQGANSRLYDYTF
TGTGCCAGCAGCTTAGTTTCACAGGGGGCAAATTCTCGTCTTTATGACTACACCTTC
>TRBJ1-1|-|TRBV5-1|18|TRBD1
CASSFTSGTGVMNTEAFF
TGCGCCAGCAGCTTCACTTCCGGGACAGGTGTCATGAACACTGAAGCTTTCTTT
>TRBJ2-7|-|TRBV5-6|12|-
CARCLVGGEQYF
TGTGCCAGATGCTTGGTAGGGGGTGAGCAGTACTTC
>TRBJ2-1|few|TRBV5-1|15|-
CASSLDPSSYNKQFF
TGCGCCAGCAGCTTGGACCCCAGCTCCTACAATAAGCAGTTCTTC
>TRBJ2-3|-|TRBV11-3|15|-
CASSFGLAGTDTRYF
TGTGCCAGCAGCTTCGGACTGGCGGGGACAGATACGCGGTATTTT
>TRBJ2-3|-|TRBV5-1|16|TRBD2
CASSPRGGGTTDKQYF
TGCGCCAGCAGCCCGCGTGGCGGGGGGACCACAGATAAACAGTATTTT
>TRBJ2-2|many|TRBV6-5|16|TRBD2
CASSYLSGRRTGELFF
TGTGCCAGCAGTTACTTGAGCGGGAGACGTACCGGGGAGCTGTTTTTT
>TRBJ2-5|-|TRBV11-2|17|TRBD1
CASSSRGQGMRQETQYF
TGTGCCAGCAGCTCGCGTGGACAGGGAATGCGGCAAGAGACCCAATACTTC
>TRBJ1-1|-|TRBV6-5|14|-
CASSYSDGRGEAFF
TGTGCTAGCAGTTACAGCGACGGGAGGGGTGAAGCTTTCTTT
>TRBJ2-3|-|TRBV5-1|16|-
CASAKVLGRGTDTQYF
TGCGCCAGCGCCAAAGTGTTGGGCCGCGGGACAGATACGCAGTATTTT
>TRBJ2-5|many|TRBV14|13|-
CASSQVLLETQYF
TGTGCCAGCAGCCAAGTTTTATTGGAGACCCAGTACTTC
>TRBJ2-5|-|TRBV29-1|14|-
CSGWEVGGQETQYF
TGCAGCGGCTGGGAGGTTGGGGGACAAGAGACCCAGTACTTC
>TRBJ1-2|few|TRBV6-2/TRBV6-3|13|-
CASSYDGIYGYTF
TGTGCCAGCAGTTACGATGGAATCTATGGCTACACCTTC
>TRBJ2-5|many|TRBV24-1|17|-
CATSDSSSGTDQETQYF
TGTGCCACCAGTGATTCGAGCTCCGGGACGGACCAAGAGACCCAGTACTTC
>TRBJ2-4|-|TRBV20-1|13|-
CSRATGRKNIQYF
TGCAGTCGGGCTACAGGGCGCAAAAACATTCAGTACTTC
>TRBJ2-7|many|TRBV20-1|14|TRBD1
CSAAINRGPYEQYF
TGCAGTGCGGCGATTAACAGGGGTCCCTACGAGCAGTACTTC
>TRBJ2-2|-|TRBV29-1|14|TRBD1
CSVGQGANTGELFF
TGCAGCGTGGGACAGGGGGCGAACACCGGGGAGCTGTTTTTT
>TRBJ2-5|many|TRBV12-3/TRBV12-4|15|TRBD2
CASSPRGGFQETQYF
TGTGCCAGCAGTCCTCGGGGGGGGTTCCAAGAGACCCAGTACTTC
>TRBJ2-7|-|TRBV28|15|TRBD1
CASSSGTGDPYEQYF
TGTGCCAGTAGTTCAGGGACAGGGGACCCCTACGAGCAGTACTTC
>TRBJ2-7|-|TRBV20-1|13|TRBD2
CSASSGRGGEQYF
TGCAGTGCCTCTAGCGGGAGGGGGGGCGAGCAGTACTTC
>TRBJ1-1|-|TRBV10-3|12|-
CVIKGKNTEAFF
TGTGTCATCAAGGGAAAGAACACTGAAGCTTTCTTT
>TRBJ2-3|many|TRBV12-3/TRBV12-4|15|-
CASSLAHSYPDTQYF
TGTGCCAGCAGTTTAGCGCACTCATATCCAGATACGCAGTATTTT
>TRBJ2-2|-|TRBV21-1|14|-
CASSKVHVTGELFF
TGTGCCAGCAGCAAAGTACACGTTACCGGGGAGCTGTTTTTT
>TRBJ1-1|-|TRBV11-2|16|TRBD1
CTSSATTGYIRTEAFF
TGTACCAGCAGCGCCACGACAGGGTACATTCGCACTGAAGCTTTCTTT
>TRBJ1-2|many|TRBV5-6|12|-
CASSWGVNGYTF
TGTGCCAGCAGCTGGGGGGTTAATGGCTACACCTTC
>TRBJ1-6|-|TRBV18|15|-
CASSPRDSYNSPLRF
TGTGCCAGCTCACCACGGGATTCCTATAATTCACCCCTCCGCTTT
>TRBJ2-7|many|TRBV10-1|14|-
CASSPRDSPVGQYF
TGCGCCAGCAGTCCTCGGGACTCTCCAGTCGGGCAGTACTTC
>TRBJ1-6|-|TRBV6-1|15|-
CASSGLGEGNSPLHF
TGTGCCAGCAGTGGGCTCGGAGAGGGTAATTCACCCCTCCACTTT
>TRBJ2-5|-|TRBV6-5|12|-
CATNRLEETQYF
TGTGCCACTAATCGGCTGGAAGAGACCCAGTACTTC
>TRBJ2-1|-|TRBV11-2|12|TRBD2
CASTSGELPKFF
TGTGCCAGTACTAGCGGGGAGCTACCTAAGTTCTTC
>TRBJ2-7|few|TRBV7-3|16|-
CASSYDSEGRLYEQYF
TGTGCCAGCAGCTACGACTCGGAGGGGAGGCTCTACGAGCAGTACTTC
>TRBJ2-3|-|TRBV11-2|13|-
CASSLGIGDTRYF
TGTGCCAGTAGCTTAGGAATAGGGGATACGCGGTATTTT
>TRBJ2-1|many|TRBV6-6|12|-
CASSRDRRVVFF
TGTGCCAGCAGTCGCGACAGGAGGGTGGTGTTCTTC
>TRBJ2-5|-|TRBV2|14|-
CASTDRYDQETQYF
TGTGCTAGCACCGACCGGTACGACCAAGAGACCCAGTACTTC
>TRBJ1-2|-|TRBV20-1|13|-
CSAPQRAGYGYTF
TGCAGTGCTCCACAGAGGGCTGGGTATGGCTACACCTTT
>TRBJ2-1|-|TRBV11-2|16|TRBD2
CANSRFSGRACNEQFF
TGTGCCAACAGCCGATTTAGCGGGAGGGCCTGCAATGAGCAGTTCTTC
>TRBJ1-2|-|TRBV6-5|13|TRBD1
CASSVQGDYGYTF
TGTGCCAGCAGTGTACAGGGGGATTATGGCTACACCTTC
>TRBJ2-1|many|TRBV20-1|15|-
CSAKAREGASNEQFF
TGCAGTGCCAAAGCTCGAGAAGGGGCGAGCAATGAGCAGTTCTTC
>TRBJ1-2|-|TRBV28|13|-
CANSLGEDYGYTF
TGTGCCAACAGTTTAGGTGAAGACTATGGCTACACCTTC
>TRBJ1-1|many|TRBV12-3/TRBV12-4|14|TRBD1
CASLQGQGNTEAFF
TGTGCCAGCCTGCAGGGACAGGGGAACACTGAAGCTTTCTTT
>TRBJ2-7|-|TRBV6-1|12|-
CASNEQGYEQYF
TGTGCCAGCAATGAACAGGGTTATGAGCAGTATTTC
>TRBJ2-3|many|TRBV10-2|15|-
CASSDLSYGTDTQYF
TGCGCCAGCAGTGACTTATCCTACGGCACAGATACGCAGTATTTT
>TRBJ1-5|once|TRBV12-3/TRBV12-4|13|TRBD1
CVSSQQGNQPQHF
TGTGTCAGCAGTCAACAGGGGAATCAGCCCCAGCATTTC
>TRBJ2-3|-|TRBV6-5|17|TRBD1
CASSKSGTGFFPDIQYF
TGTGCCAGCAGTAAATCCGGGACAGGGTTTTTCCCAGATATCCAGTATTTT
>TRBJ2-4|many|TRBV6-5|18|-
CASRGKTDSGTPRNIQYF
TGTGCCAGCAGGGGGAAGACAGATTCTGGGACGCCAAGGAACATTCAGTACTTC
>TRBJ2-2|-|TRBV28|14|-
CASSLRVNTGELFF
TGTGCCAGCAGTTTACGAGTGAACACCGGGGAGCTGTTTTTT